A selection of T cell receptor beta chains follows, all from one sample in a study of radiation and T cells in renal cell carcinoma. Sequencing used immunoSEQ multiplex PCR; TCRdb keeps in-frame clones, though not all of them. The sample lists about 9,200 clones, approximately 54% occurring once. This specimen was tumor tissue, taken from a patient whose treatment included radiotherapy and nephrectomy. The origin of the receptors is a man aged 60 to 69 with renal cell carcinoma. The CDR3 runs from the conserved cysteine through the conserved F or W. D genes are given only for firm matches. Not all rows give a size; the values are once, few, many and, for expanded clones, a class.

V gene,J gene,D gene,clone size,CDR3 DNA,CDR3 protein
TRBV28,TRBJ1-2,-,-,TGTGCCAGCACCTTGGGCAGACCCTATGGCTACACCTTC,CASTLGRPYGYTF
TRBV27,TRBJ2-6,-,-,TGTGCCAGCAGTTTACGGCGGGCTGGGGCCAACGTCCTGACTTTC,CASSLRRAGANVLTF
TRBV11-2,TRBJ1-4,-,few,TGTGCCAGCAGCCCGCTGACAGGAACTGTGGGGGAAAAACTGTTTTTT,CASSPLTGTVGEKLFF
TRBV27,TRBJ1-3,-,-,TGTGCCAGCAGTTTATCCCAGCTCTCTGGAAACACCATATATTTT,CASSLSQLSGNTIYF
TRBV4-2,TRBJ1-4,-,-,TGTGCCAGCAGCTTGGGCGCGACACATAATGAAAAACTGTTTTTT,CASSLGATHNEKLFF
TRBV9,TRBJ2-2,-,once,TGTGCCAGCAGCGTAATTAGCGGCCGGGGCGACCGGGAGCTGTTTTTT,CASSVISGRGDRELFF
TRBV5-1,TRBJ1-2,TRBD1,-,TGCGCCAGGACCGGGACAGGATCCTACCGGGGTGGCTACACCTTC,CARTGTGSYRGGYTF
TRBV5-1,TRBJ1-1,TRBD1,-,TGCGCCAGCAGCTTTGGACAGGGGGGCACTGAAGCTTTCTTT,CASSFGQGGTEAFF
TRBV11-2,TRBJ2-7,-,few,TGTGCCAGCAGCTTCGACAGGAGGGGGACCTACGAGCAGTACTTC,CASSFDRRGTYEQYF
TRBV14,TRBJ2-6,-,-,TGTGCCAGCAGCGAGTGGGGGACACCCTCTGGGGCCAACGTCCTGACTTTC,CASSEWGTPSGANVLTF
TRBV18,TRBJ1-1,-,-,TGTGCCAGCTCACCGGTCGGACAGAACACTGAAGCTTTCTTT,CASSPVGQNTEAFF
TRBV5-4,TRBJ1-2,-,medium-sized,TGTGCCAGCAGCCCTGAGCCAGGGACTAACTATGGCTACACCTTC,CASSPEPGTNYGYTF
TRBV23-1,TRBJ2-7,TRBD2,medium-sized,TGCGCCAGCAGTCCACCGGGGGGCCCGGGGGGGGGCTCCTACGAGCAGTACTTC,CASSPPGGPGGGSYEQYF
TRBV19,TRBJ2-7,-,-,TGTGCCAGTAGTATAGATCGTGGAGCCTACGAGCAGTACTTC,CASSIDRGAYEQYF
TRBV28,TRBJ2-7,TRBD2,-,TGTGCCAGCACTTCTAGCGGGAGGGCCCTCTACGAGCAGTACTTC,CASTSSGRALYEQYF
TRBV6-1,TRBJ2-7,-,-,TGTGCCAGCAGTGAAAATAGAAAGGCCTACGAGCAGTACTTC,CASSENRKAYEQYF
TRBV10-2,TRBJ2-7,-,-,TGCGCCACCACCCCCCCAGGAAAGTACGAGCAGTACTTC,CATTPPGKYEQYF
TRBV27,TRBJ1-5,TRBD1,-,TGTGCCAGCAGCTATTACGGCTCGGGACAGGTGAATCAGCCCCAGCATTTT,CASSYYGSGQVNQPQHF
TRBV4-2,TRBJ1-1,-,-,TGTGCCAGCAGCTGGAGCACAGGGCTGAACACTGAAGCTTTCTTT,CASSWSTGLNTEAFF
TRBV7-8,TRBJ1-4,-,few,TGTGCCAGCAGCTTAGCGGGAGGGATTTACGAAAAACTGTTTTTT,CASSLAGGIYEKLFF
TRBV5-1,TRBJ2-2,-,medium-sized,TGCGCCAGCAGCTTTTCCACCTTGAGTGTCACCGGGGAGCTGTTTTTT,CASSFSTLSVTGELFF
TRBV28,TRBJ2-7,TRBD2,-,TGTGCCTCTGGGCGTCGGGGGGGTTACGAGCAGTACTTC,CASGRRGGYEQYF
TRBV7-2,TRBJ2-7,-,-,TGTGCCAGCAGCCCCCAGGGGGGGTCTTGGGAGCAGTACTTC,CASSPQGGSWEQYF
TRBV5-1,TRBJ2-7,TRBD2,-,TGCGCCAGCAGCTCTCCTGTGACTAGCGGGAGGGCCCACGAGCAGTACTTC,CASSSPVTSGRAHEQYF
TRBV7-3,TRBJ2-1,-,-,TGTGCCAGCAGCTTAGGGCAAATGAGTGAGCAGTTCTTC,CASSLGQMSEQFF
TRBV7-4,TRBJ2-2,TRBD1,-,TGTGCCAGCAGCTTACTCAAACACAGGGGGCGACGAGCGGGGAACACCGGGGAGCTGTTTTTT,CASSLLKHRGRRAGNTGELFF
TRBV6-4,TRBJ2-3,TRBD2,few,TGTGCCAGCAGTGACTCAGCGGGAGTCACAGATACGCAGTATTTT,CASSDSAGVTDTQYF
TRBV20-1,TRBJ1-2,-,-,TGCAGTGCCCCCAGACCGGATGGCTACACCTTC,CSAPRPDGYTF
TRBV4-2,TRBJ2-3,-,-,TGTGCCAGCAGCCAAGGAGTTGGGGATACGCAGTATTTT,CASSQGVGDTQYF
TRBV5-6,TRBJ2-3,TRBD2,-,TGTGCCAGCAGCTTCGGCGGGCGGGAGACAGATACGCAGTATTTT,CASSFGGRETDTQYF
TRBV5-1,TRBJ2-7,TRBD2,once,TGCGCCAGCAGCCTAGCGGGTCTCATGATCGAGCAGTACTTC,CASSLAGLMIEQYF
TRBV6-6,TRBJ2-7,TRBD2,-,TGTGCCAGCAGACCTCCGGGACTAGCGGGATCCGAGCAGTACTTC,CASRPPGLAGSEQYF
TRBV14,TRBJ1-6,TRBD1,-,TGTGCCAGCAGCCAAGATCCACAGGGGGCGAGGTCCTATAATTCACCCCTCCACTTT,CASSQDPQGARSYNSPLHF
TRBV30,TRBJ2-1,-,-,TGTGCCTGGACCCAGAACAATGAGCAGTTCTTC,CAWTQNNEQFF
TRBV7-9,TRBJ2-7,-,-,TGTGCCAGCAGCCCCCCGTCTAGCTCCTACGAGCAGTACTTC,CASSPPSSSYEQYF
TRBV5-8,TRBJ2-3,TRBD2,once,TGTGCCAGCAGCGGGGGACTAGCGGGAGATCCCACAGATACGCAGTATTTT,CASSGGLAGDPTDTQYF
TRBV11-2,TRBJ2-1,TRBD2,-,TGTGCCAGCAGCCTCTTTAGCGGGAGGGACTACAATGAGCAGTTCTTC,CASSLFSGRDYNEQFF
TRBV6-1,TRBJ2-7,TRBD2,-,TGTGCCAGCATTTTTGAGCGGGAACGCGACGAGCAGTACTTC,CASIFERERDEQYF
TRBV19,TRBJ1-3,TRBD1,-,TGTGCCAGTAGTATAGCCTCGACAGGGGGCGCGGACACCATATATTTT,CASSIASTGGADTIYF
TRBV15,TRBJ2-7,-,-,TGTGCCACCAGCAGAGAACTAAGCTCCTACGAGCAGTACTTC,CATSRELSSYEQYF
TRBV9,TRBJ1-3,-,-,TGTGCCAGCAGCGTACGGGCAGGGCATTATGGAAACACCATATATTTT,CASSVRAGHYGNTIYF
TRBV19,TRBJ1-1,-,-,TGTGCCAGTAGTAGCGGTGAGGGGACCTGGACTGAAGCTTTCTTT,CASSSGEGTWTEAFF
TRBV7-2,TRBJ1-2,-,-,TGTGCCAGCAGCTTAAATCGGGACGAGGGCTATGGCTACACCTTC,CASSLNRDEGYGYTF
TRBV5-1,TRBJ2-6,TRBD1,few,TGCGCCAGCAGCGTTTCCGGGACAGGGGGCCAAAGAGGATCTTCCGGGGCCAACGTCCTGACTTTC,CASSVSGTGGQRGSSGANVLTF
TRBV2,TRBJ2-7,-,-,TGTGCCAGCAGTGAAGTACTAGACCAAACCTACGAGCAGTACTTC,CASSEVLDQTYEQYF
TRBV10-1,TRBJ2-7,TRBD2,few,TGCGCCAGCAGTGAGTGGTCTAGCGGAACCTACGAGCAGTACTTC,CASSEWSSGTYEQYF
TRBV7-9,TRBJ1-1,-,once,TGTGCCAGCAGCTGGGCGGCCGGGGGCGCTGAAGCTTTCTTT,CASSWAAGGAEAFF
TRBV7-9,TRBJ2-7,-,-,TGTGCCAGCAGCTTAGCGTTGGGCCCCTACGAGCAGTACTTC,CASSLALGPYEQYF
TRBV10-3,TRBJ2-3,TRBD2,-,TGTGCCACCAGGACTAGCGGGTCCTTAAGCACAGATACGCAGTATTTT,CATRTSGSLSTDTQYF
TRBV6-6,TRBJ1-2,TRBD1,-,TGTGCCAGCAGTTACTCGACAGGGATCTATGGCTACACCTTC,CASSYSTGIYGYTF
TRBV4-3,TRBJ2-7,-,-,TGCGCCAGCAGCCAAGTGAGGGGTGAGCAGTACTTC,CASSQVRGEQYF
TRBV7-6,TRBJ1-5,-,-,TGTGCCAGCAGCTCCGGACAGTTTCAGCCCCAGCATTTT,CASSSGQFQPQHF
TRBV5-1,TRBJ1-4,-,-,TGCGCCAGCAGCTTGGTAGGGGGGGCTAATGAAAAACTGTTTTTT,CASSLVGGANEKLFF